One T cell receptor beta chain is described in this entry. The record originates from a study of control samples from healthy donors and cancer patients. This CDR3 is 14 amino acids long. V was clipped by 1 base and J by 5 bases, with 10 bases between them. Germline CDR1 is SGHNT and CDR2 is YENEEA. TCRdb keeps only in-frame clones here, not all; method: immunoSEQ multiplex PCR. The sample consists of around 250,000 clones, almost 85% of them appearing once. The chain joins TRBV11-3 to TRBJ2-3, with D possibly being TRBD1 or TRBD2 (7 bases each). Specimen: PBMCs. This clonotype was sampled from a woman aged 60-75 years with lung cancer. The CDR3 DNA is TGTGCCAGCAGCTTAGCAGGGGGGGAAGATACGCAGTATTTT. Translation gives CASSLAGGEDTQYF. Full variable domain (missing parts from reference TRBV11-3 and TRBJ2-3): EAGVVQSPRYKIIEKKQPVAFWCNPISGHNTLYWYLQNLGQGPELLIRYENEEAVDDSQLPKDRFSAERLKGVDSTLKIQPAELGDSAVYLCASSLAGGEDTQYFGPGTRLTVL.